These T cell receptor beta chains were read from a single sample in a study of post-analysis software for immune sequencing data. Via MiXCR, TCRdb re-called the PCR reads, giving one row per CDR3 protein. Here the sample spans hundreds of thousands of distinct CDR3 sequences, approximately 57% being singletons. Sequenced sample: blood. These receptor sequences come from a girl aged 10 to 17 with multiple sclerosis. CDR3s include the opening cysteine and the closing phenylalanine or tryptophan. Fields, in order: clone size, D gene, J gene, V gene, CDR3 DNA, CDR3 protein. D genes are given only for firm matches. Where a row states a size, it is once, few, many or the class of an expanded clone; other rows omit it.

>few|TRBD2|TRBJ2-1|TRBV27
TGTGCCACCTCCGAAGGGACTAGCGGTTACAATGAGCAGTTCTTC
CATSEGTSGYNEQFF
>.|TRBD1|TRBJ1-2|TRBV10-3
TGTGCCATCAGGGCTGGACAGGGGCTTGCTGGCTACACCTTC
CAIRAGQGLAGYTF
>few|.|TRBJ2-7|TRBV7-2
TGTGCCAGCAGCTTATTGAGGGTCCTGACCTACGAGCAGTACTTC
CASSLLRVLTYEQYF
>few|.|TRBJ2-5|TRBV29-1
TGCAGCGTCGTTCCGGGGATCCAAGAGACCCAGTACTTC
CSVVPGIQETQYF
>.|TRBD1|TRBJ2-7|TRBV5-1
TGCGCCAGCAGCTCCCGGGACAGGGGAAGGAACGAGCAGTACTTC
CASSSRDRGRNEQYF
>.|.|TRBJ2-7|TRBV27
TGTGCCAGCGGCGTTAAGGGGAACATCCGCGAGCAGTACTTC
CASGVKGNIREQYF
>.|TRBD1|TRBJ1-5|TRBV5-1
TGCGCCAGCAGCGCGGGGCAGGGGGATCAGCCCCAGCATTTT
CASSAGQGDQPQHF
>.|TRBD2|TRBJ2-7|TRBV29-1
TGCAGCGTTGAGGGGGGGAGTTTCTACGAGCAGTACTTC
CSVEGGSFYEQYF
>.|.|TRBJ2-1|TRBV7-9
TGTGCCAGCAGCTCCGGGACCCATGCTATGAATGAGCAGTTCTTC
CASSSGTHAMNEQFF
>once|.|TRBJ2-1|TRBV12-3/TRBV12-4
TGTGCCAGCAGTTTCGACACTTTATGGGGGAGTGATGAGCAGTTCTTC
CASSFDTLWGSDEQFF
>once|.|TRBJ1-2|TRBV6-5
TGTGCCAGCAGTTATCGAGGTGGAGTTAACTATGGCTACACCTTC
CASSYRGGVNYGYTF
>few|.|TRBJ2-7|TRBV21-1
TGTGCCAGCAGCAAAGAACCGACAGGGGACGAAAACTACGAGCAGTACTTC
CASSKEPTGDENYEQYF
>.|.|TRBJ1-6|TRBV29-1
TGCAGCGTTCGGACAGATTCTTCACCCCTCCACTTT
CSVRTDSSPLHF
>.|.|TRBJ2-5|TRBV2
TGTGCCAGCAGCCGACAGAACCAAGAGACCCAGTACTTC
CASSRQNQETQYF
>few|TRBD2|TRBJ2-1|TRBV20-1
TGCAGTGCTAGAGATCCCAGGACTAGCGGCGACAATGAGCAGTTCTTC
CSARDPRTSGDNEQFF
>.|TRBD2|TRBJ2-3|TRBV7-2
TGTGCCAGCAGCTTAGGGGGAGGGGTAAGGACAGATACGCAGTATTTT
CASSLGGGVRTDTQYF
>few|.|TRBJ2-5|TRBV7-9
TGTGCCAGCAGCATGAGACAGGCTGAGACCCAGTACTTC
CASSMRQAETQYF
>.|.|TRBJ2-7|TRBV29-1
TGCAGCGTTCGAGGGCTGTACTCCTACGAGCAGTACTTC
CSVRGLYSYEQYF
>few|.|TRBJ2-7|TRBV5-1
TGCGCCAGCAGCTTGCAGGGAAACCACGAGCAGTACTTC
CASSLQGNHEQYF
>.|.|TRBJ2-3|TRBV4-1
TGCGCCAGCAGCCAAGATGAGGCGCAACGGGGGAAAGATACGCAGTATTTT
CASSQDEAQRGKDTQYF
>.|.|TRBJ1-2|TRBV29-1
TGCAGCGTTGAAACTCCAAGGGTGGGGGGTAGAGGCTACACCTTC
CSVETPRVGGRGYTF
>.|TRBD2|TRBJ2-3|TRBV11-3
TGTGCCAGCAGCTTGGGACTAGCGGCGAACACAGATACGCAGTATTTT
CASSLGLAANTDTQYF
>few|.|TRBJ2-6|TRBV10-3
TGTGCCATCAGGGGTTCTGGGGCCAACGTCCTGACTTTC
CAIRGSGANVLTF
>few|.|TRBJ2-1|TRBV5-4
TGTGCCAGCAGTCGCGGGGCAGTCGATGAGCAGTTCTTC
CASSRGAVDEQFF
>.|.|TRBJ2-7|TRBV29-1
TGCAGCGTGATTAAAGGGCCCTACGAGCAGTACTTC
CSVIKGPYEQYF
>.|.|TRBJ2-5|TRBV20-1
TGCAGTGCTAGGGATGACCAAGAGACCCAGTACTTC
CSARDDQETQYF
>once|.|TRBJ2-5|TRBV7-6
TGTGCCAGCAGCGACTTAATGGGGGCAGGGGAGACCCAGTACTTC
CASSDLMGAGETQYF
>few|TRBD2|TRBJ2-1|TRBV7-9
TGTGCCAGCAGCCCCGGGACTAGCGGAAAGAAGTTTGATGAGCAGTTCTTC
CASSPGTSGKKFDEQFF
>few|.|TRBJ2-7|TRBV3-1
TGTGCCAGCAGCCGGCTCCGCACCTACGAGCAGTACTTC
CASSRLRTYEQYF